This T cell receptor beta chain was retrieved from a study of OX40 agonist ivuxolimab in advanced cancers. Background on the study: Administration of intravenous ivuxolimab to patients occurred every 2 weeks at 0.01 to 10 mg/kg. Aged about 20 to 80 with a mean of approximately 57 years, they were about 83% male. Three patients, one with hepatocellular carcinoma and two with cutaneous melanoma, achieved partial responses. General study findings and limits: Compared with CD4+, CD8+ T cells on average had more expanded clones.

TCRdb's table, derived via immunoSEQ multiplex PCR, lists solely in-frame clones and lacks some. Of roughly 100,000 clones detected, about 96% appear once; the ten largest clones hold about 2.1%. The CDR3 has 14 amino acids. Trimming took 3 bases from V and 6 from J, leaving 12 bases between them. Germline lookup yields CDR1 MNHEY and CDR2 SMNVEV (reference sequence). As for this clone: Its target is not known.

Sequenced material: CD4+ or CD8+ T cells sorted from blood, taken in a trial of the OX40 agonist ivuxolimab. The V call is TRBV27, the J call TRBJ1-5; D is undetermined. The source is an adult with an advanced solid tumor such as melanoma, head and neck, liver or kidney cancer. CDR3: CASSLVGVGQPQHF. The DNA of the CDR3 is TGTGCCAGCAGTTTGGTTGGGGTTGGTCAGCCCCAGCATTTT.